This T cell receptor beta chain was identified during a study of T cell responses to AZD1222 COVID-19 vaccine. General study results and limits: A reported finding is that nearly half of spike-specific TCRs target unmutated variant regions.

Germline CDR1 is LNHDA and CDR2 is SQIVND (reference sequence). The CDR3 is 15 residues long. V was cut by 9 bases and J by 1 base, with 16 bases left in between. About this clone: The target antigen is unknown.

Method: immunoSEQ multiplex PCR; TCRdb's copy keeps in-frame clones and lacks some. The sample records 130,000 to 150,000 clones, around 90% being singletons. The sequence was obtained from an adult who received the MenACWY meningococcal vaccine as a control. The specimen was peripheral blood, collected 28 days after the second dose of the MenACWY control vaccine. The chain carries TRBV19 and TRBJ1-5, with D possibly being TRBD1 (5 bases). The CDR3 region is CASRGLLGSNQPQHF. DNA for the CDR3: TGTGCCAGCCGGGGACTGCTGGGCAGCAATCAGCCCCAGCATTTT.